This T cell receptor (beta chain) derives from a study of identifying expanded T cells in peripheral blood. General observations from the study: Two-week clone count variance significantly increased as total template count grew. About 1.2 clones differed between technical replicates, versus about 17 and 20 over time.

Comments on this clone: What it binds is not known.

Healthy donors had no documented immune events, such as infections, while sampled. This table comes from immunoSEQ multiplex PCR, and its TCRdb copy is limited to in-frame clones, with some not included. The table lists approximately 120,000 clones, about 87% of them singletons. This CDR3 is 15 amino acids long. CDR1 and CDR2 (germline): SEHNR, FQNEAQ (reference sequence). The V segment lost 5 bases and the J segment 2 bases; nucleotides outside the gene matches: 6. Specimen: blood. The sequence was collected from a person aged 18 to 75 in good health. J is TRBJ2-3 and V is TRBV7-9, with TRBD2 matching over 8 bases. CDR3 sequence (DNA): TGTGCCAGCAGCCTAAGCGGGGGCTCCACAGATACGCAGTATTTT. This codes for CASSLSGGSTDTQYF.